This T cell receptor (beta chain) was observed in a study of radiotherapy plus CTLA-4 blockade in lung cancer. At the level of the study: Objective responses were documented in around a sixth of patients, with disease control in about 31%.

The data were produced by immunoSEQ multiplex PCR, yet TCRdb's version contains in-frame clones alone and is incomplete. The sample carries 65,000 to 85,000 clones, roughly 69% recorded once. The germline V gene encodes CDR1 MDHEN and CDR2 SYDVKM. The V gene lost 3 bases and the J gene lost 8 bases, with 16 bases spanning the gap. The length of the CDR3 is 15 residues. The V and J genes are TRBV28 and TRBJ1-4; D may be TRBD1 (5 bases). This clonotype was sampled from a human donor with non-small cell lung cancer whose response to radiotherapy plus ipilimumab could not be evaluated. The specimen comprised peripheral blood, sampled from a patient treated with radiotherapy plus ipilimumab. CDR3 in DNA: TGTGCCAGCAGTTTTGTCGGCAGGGAAGGCGAAAAACTGTTTTTT. Amino acid sequence: CASSFVGREGEKLFF.